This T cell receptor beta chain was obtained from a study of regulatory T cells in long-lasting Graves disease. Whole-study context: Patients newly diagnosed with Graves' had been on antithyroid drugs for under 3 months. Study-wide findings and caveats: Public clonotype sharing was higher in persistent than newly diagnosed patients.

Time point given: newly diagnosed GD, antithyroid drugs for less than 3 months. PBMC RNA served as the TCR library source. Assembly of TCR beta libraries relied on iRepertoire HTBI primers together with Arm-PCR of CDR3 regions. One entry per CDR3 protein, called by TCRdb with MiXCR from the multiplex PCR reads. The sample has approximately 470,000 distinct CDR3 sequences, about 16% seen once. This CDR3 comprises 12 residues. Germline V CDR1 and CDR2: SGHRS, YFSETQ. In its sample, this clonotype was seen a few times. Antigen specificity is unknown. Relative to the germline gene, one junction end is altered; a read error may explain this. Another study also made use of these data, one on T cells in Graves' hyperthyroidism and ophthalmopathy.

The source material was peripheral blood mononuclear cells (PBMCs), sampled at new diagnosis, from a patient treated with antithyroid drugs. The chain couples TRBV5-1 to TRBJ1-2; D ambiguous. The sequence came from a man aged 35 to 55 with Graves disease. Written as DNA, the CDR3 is TGCGCCAGCAGTTTGGAAGGGATGGGCTACACCTTC. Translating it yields CASSLEGMGYTF. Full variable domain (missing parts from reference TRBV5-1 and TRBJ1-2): KAGVTQTPRYLIKTRGQQVTLSCSPISGHRSVSWYQQTPGQGLQFLFEYFSETQRNKGNFPGRFSGRQFSNSRSEMNVSTLELGDSALYLCASSLEGMGYTFGSGTRLTVV.